This TCR beta chain originates from a study of cytomegalovirus exposure and HLA in healthy donors. The overall study: Inside one of the first data releases sat around 77 million unique TCRs taken from HLA-typed donors. Of the donors genotyped, approximately 410 in all, about 80% fell in the Caucasian-associated ancestry cluster.

The primer mix had 60 Vbeta and 13 Jbeta primers. Generated by immunoSEQ multiplex PCR, the TCRdb table keeps only in-frame clones and is missing some. The data contain 150,000 to 200,000 clones, under 70% of them singletons. General study findings and limits: For cytomegalovirus status, the classifier reportedly gave diagnoses with high specificity and sensitivity. As a later analysis showed, several of the most significant clusters appeared to be linked to common viral pathogens.

A note on this clone: What it binds is not known.

The receptor was isolated from a middle-aged woman in good health and CMV-seropositive. Sequencing was performed on PBMCs.

The CDR3, as DNA: TGTGCCAGTAGTATCCCCCACAGGGGGAACACTGAAGCTTTCTTT. As protein: CASSIPHRGNTEAFF. This chain links TRBV19 with TRBJ1-1, with 7 bases fitting TRBD1. This CDR3 has 15 residues. V gave up 3 bases and J gave up 1 base; unmatched junction bases: 5. The germline CDR1 and CDR2 sequences are LNHDA and SQIVND (reference sequence).